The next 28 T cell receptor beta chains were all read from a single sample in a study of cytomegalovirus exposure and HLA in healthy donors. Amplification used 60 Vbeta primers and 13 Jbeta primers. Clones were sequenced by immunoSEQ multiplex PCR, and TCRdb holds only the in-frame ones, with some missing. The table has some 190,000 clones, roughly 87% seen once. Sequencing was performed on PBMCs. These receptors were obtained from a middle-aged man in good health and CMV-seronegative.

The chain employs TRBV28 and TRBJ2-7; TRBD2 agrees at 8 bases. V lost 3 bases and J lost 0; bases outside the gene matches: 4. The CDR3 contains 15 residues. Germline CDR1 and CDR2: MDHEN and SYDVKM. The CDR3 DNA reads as TGTGCCAGCAGTTTCTACGGGACTAGCTCCTACGAGCAGTACTTC. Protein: CASSFYGTSSYEQYF.

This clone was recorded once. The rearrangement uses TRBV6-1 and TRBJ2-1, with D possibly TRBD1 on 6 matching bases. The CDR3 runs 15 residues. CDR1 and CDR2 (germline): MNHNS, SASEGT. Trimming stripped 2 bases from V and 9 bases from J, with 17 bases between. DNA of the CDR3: TGTGCCAGCAGTGAATTATCCAGGGGAATAAGTGAGCAGTTCTTC. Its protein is CASSELSRGISEQFF.

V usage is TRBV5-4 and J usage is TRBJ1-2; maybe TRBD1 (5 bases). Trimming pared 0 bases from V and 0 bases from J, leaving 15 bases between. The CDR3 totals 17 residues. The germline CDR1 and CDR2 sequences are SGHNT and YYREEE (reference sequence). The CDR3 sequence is CASSLGGGTNPNYGYTF. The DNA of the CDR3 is TGTGCCAGCAGCTTGGGGGGCGGCACCAACCCTAACTATGGCTACACCTTC. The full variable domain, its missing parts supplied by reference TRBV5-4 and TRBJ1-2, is ETGVTQSPTHLIKTRGQQVTLRCSSQSGHNTVSWYQQALGQGPQFIFQYYREEENGRGNFPPRFSGLQFPNYSSELNVNALELDDSALYLCASSLGGGTNPNYGYTFGSGTRLTVV.

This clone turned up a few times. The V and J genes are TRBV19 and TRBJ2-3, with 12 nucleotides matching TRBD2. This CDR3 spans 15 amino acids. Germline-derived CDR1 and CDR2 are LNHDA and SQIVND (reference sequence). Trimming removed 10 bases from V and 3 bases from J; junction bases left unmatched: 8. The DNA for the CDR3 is TGTGCCACCTCACTAGCGGGGGGCAGTACAGATACGCAGTATTTT. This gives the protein CATSLAGGSTDTQYF. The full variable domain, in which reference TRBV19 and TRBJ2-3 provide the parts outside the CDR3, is DGGITQSPKYLFRKEGQNVTLSCEQNLNHDAMYWYRQDPGQGLRLIYYSQIVNDFQKGDIAEGYSVSREKKESFPLTVTSAQKNPTAFYLCATSLAGGSTDTQYFGPGTRLTVL.

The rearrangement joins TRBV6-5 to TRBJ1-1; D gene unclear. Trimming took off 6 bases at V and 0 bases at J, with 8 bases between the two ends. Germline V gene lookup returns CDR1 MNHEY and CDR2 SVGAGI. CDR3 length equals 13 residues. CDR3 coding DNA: TGTGCCAGCAGGGAGGTTTTGAACACTGAAGCTTTCTTT. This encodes CASREVLNTEAFF.

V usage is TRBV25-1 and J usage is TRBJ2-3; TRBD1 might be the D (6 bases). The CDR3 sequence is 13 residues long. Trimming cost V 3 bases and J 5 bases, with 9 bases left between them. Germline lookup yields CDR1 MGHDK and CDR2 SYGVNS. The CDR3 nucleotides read TGTGCCAGCAGTGAGGGGGCAAGAGATACGCAGTATTTT. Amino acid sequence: CASSEGARDTQYF.

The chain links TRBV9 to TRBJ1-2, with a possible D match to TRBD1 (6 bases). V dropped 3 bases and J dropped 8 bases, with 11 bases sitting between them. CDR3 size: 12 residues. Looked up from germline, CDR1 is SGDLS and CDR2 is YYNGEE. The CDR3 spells CASSANRVGYTF. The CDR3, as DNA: TGTGCCAGCAGCGCAAACAGGGTCGGCTACACCTTC.

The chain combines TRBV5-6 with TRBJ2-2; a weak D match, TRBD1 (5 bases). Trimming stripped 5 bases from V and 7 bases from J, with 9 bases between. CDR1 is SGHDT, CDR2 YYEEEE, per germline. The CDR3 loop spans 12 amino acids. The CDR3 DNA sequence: TGTGCCAGCAGAGGGGCATACGGGGAGCTGTTTTTT. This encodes CASRGAYGELFF.

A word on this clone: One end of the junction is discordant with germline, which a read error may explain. CDR3 amino acids: CASSVATGGQATQYF. The CDR3, as DNA: TGTGCCAGCAGCGTAGCTACGGGAGGGCAAGCGACCCAGTACTTC. The chain recombines TRBV9 with TRBJ2-5, with 8 positions matching TRBD2. The V gene's germline CDR1 is SGDLS and CDR2 YYNGEE. This CDR3 comprises 15 residues.

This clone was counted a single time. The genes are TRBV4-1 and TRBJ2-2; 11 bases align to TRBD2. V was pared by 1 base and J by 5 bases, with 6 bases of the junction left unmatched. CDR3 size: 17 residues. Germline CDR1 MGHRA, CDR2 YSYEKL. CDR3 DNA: TGCGCCAGCAGCCAAGGTACTAGCGGGAGTCGAACCGGGGAGCTGTTTTTT. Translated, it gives CASSQGTSGSRTGELFF.

The DNA of the CDR3 is TGTGCCACCAGCAGGGCTACAGCACTCTCTGGAAACACCATATATTTT. Translated, it gives CATSRATALSGNTIYF. J is TRBJ1-3 and V is TRBV15; D gene uncertain. Trimming removed 3 bases from V and 0 bases from J, with 12 bases in between. The CDR3 is made up of 16 amino acids. CDR1 is LNHNV, CDR2 YYDKDF, per germline (reference sequence).

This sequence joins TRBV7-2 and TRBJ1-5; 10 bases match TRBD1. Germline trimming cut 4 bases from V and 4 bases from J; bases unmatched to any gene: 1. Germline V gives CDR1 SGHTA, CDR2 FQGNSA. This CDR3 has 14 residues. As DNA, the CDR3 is TGTGCCAGCAGCTCGGACAGGGGGAATCAGCCCCAGCATTTT. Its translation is CASSSDRGNQPQHF.

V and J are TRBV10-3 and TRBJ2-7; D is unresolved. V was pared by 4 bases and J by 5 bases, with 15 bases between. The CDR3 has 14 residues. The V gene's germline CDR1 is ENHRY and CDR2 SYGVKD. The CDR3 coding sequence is TGTGCCATCAGTGGGAGTGGGTTAAACCACGAGCAGTACTTC. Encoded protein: CAISGSGLNHEQYF.

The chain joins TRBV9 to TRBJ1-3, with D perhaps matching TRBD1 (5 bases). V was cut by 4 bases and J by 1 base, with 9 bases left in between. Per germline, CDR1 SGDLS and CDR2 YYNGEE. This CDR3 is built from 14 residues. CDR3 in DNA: TGTGCCAGCAGCCCAGGGTTGTCTGGAAACACCATATATTTT. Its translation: CASSPGLSGNTIYF.

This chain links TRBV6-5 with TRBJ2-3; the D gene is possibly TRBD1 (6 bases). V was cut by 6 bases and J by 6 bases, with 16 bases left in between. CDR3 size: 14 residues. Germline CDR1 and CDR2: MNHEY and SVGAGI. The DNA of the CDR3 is TGTGCCAGCAGCACGGAAAGGGACACGGATACGCAGTATTTT. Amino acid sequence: CASSTERDTDTQYF.

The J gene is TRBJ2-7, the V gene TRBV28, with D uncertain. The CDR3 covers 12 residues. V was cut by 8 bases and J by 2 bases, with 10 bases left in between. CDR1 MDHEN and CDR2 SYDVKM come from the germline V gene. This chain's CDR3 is CASARVPYEQYF. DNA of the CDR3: TGTGCCAGCGCACGCGTACCCTACGAGCAGTACTTC.

The CDR3 DNA reads as TGTGCCAGCAGTAGCACCCGACTTTTCTACGAGCAGTACTTC. This sequence encodes CASSSTRLFYEQYF. The chain carries TRBV27 and TRBJ2-5; D is undetermined. The J call may be faulty, since TRBJ2-7 better matches the DNA end. Germline CDR1 reads MNHEY; CDR2 reads SMNVEV (reference sequence). CDR3 length equals 14 residues.

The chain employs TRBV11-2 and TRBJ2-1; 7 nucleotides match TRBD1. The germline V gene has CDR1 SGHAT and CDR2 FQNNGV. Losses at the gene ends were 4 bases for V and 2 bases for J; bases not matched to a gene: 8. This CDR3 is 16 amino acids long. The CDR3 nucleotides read TGTGCCAGCAGCTACGTACAGGGGCGACCCTACAATGAGCAGTTCTTC. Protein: CASSYVQGRPYNEQFF.

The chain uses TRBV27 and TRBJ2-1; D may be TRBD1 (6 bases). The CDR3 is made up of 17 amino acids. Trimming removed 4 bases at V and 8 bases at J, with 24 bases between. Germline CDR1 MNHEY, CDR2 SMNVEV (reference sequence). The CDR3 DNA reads TGTGCCAGCAGTTCTAGGGGGAAAAAGGGAGCTTGGGATGAGCAGTTCTTC. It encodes CASSSRGKKGAWDEQFF.

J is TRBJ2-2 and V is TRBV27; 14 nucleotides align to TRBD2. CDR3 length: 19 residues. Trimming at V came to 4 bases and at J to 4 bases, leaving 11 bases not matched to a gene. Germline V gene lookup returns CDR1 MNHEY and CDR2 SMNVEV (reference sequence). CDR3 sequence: CASSSPGLAGAGATGELFF. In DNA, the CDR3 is TGTGCCAGCAGTTCCCCGGGACTAGCGGGAGCCGGAGCCACCGGGGAGCTGTTTTTT.

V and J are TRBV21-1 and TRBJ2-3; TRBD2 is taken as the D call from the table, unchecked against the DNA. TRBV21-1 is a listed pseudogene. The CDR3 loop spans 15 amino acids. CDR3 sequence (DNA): TGTGCCAGCAGCAAACGGGGAAAGAGCACAGATACGCAGTATTTT. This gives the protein CASSKRGKSTDTQYF.

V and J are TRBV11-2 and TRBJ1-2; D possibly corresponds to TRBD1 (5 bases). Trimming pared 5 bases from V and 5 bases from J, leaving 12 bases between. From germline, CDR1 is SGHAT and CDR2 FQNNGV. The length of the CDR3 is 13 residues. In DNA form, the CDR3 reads TGTGCCAGCAGCCACCTACAGGAATATGGCTACACCTTC. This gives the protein CASSHLQEYGYTF.

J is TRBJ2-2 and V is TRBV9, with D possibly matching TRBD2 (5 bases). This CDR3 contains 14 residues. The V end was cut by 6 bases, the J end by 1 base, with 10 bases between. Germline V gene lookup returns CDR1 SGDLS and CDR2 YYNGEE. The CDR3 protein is CASTERMNTGELFF. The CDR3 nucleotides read TGTGCCAGCACGGAGCGGATGAACACCGGGGAGCTGTTTTTT. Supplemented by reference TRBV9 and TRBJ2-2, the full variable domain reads DSGVTQTPKHLITATGQRVTLRCSPRSGDLSVYWYQQSLDQGLQFLIQYYNGEERAKGNILERFSAQQFPDLHSELNLSSLELGDSALYFCASTERMNTGELFFGEGSRLTVL.

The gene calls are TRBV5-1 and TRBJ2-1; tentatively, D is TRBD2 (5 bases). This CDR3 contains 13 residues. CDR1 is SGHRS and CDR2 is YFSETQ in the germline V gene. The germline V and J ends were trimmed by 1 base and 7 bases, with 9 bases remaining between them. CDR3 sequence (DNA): TGCGCCAGCAGCTTGCAGAGGGCAAATGAGCAGTTCTTC. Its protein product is CASSLQRANEQFF.

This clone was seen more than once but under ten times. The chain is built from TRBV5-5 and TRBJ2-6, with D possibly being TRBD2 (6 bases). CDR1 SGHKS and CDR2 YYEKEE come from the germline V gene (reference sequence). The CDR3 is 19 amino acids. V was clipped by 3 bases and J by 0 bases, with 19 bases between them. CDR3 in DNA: TGTGCCAGCAGCTGGGGAGCCTTGCGGGGACGCTCTGGGGCCAACGTCCTGACTTTC. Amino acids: CASSWGALRGRSGANVLTF.

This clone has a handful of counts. For the CDR3, the DNA is TGTGCCAGCAGCTTAAGGCAGGGAGGTCGATCACCCCTCCACTTT. Its translation is CASSLRQGGRSPLHF. The chain employs TRBV5-4 and TRBJ1-6; D perhaps matches TRBD1 (5 bases). The CDR3 is 15 amino acids. V lost 2 bases and J lost 10, with 16 bases in between. Germline V gene data show CDR1 as SGHNT and CDR2 as YYREEE (reference sequence).

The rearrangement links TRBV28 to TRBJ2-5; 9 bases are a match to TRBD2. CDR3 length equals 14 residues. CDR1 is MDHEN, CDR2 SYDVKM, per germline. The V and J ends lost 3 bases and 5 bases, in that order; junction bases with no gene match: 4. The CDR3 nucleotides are TGTGCCAGCAGTTTGCGGGGGGGTGACGAGACCCAGTACTTC. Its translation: CASSLRGGDETQYF. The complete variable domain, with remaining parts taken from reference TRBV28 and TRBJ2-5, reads DVKVTQSSRYLVKRTGEKVFLECVQDMDHENMFWYRQDPGLGLRLIYFSYDVKMKEKGDIPEGYSVSREKKERFSLILESASTNQTSMYLCASSLRGGDETQYFGPGTRLLVL.

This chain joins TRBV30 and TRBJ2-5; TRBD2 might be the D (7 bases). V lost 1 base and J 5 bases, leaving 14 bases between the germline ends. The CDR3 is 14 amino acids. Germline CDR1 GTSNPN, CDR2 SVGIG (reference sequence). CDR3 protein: CAWSGAGAGETQYF. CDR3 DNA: TGTGCCTGGAGTGGTGCGGGGGCCGGGGAGACCCAGTACTTC.